Sequencing of this T cell receptor beta chain was carried out in a study of identical twins. In TCRdb, the 5' RACE reads were re-called with MiXCR into one record per CDR3 protein. The repertoire holds fewer than 250,000 distinct CDR3 sequences, approximately 7.8% seen once, with over 5% in the top ten. CDR3 length: 14 amino acids. CDR1 is SEHNR and CDR2 is FQNEAQ in the germline V gene (reference sequence). V gave up 5 bases and J gave up 0 bases; unmatched junction bases: 2. The data also belong to a second study, concerning yellow fever vaccine responses in identical twins.

The specimen was CD8+ T cells sorted from blood. The receptor was derived from a woman aged 18-35 years in good health. The chain couples TRBV7-9 to TRBJ1-1, with 8 nucleotides matching TRBD1. The CDR3 coding sequence is TGTGCCAGCAGCCAGGACAGGGTGAACACTGAAGCTTTCTTT. Its protein is CASSQDRVNTEAFF.